This T cell receptor (beta chain) was identified during a study of T cell changes during pregnancy in multiple sclerosis. Generated by immunoSEQ multiplex PCR, the TCRdb table keeps only in-frame clones and is missing some. The table includes roughly 90,000 clones, 85% to 95% detected once. CDR1 is SGHRS, CDR2 YFSETQ, per germline. The CDR3 is 16 amino acids. The ends were cut back, 4 bases at V and 4 bases at J, with 20 bases in the middle. This chain joins TRBV5-1 and TRBJ1-2; D call uncertain. The clonotype comes from a female donor with multiple sclerosis, enrolled in a pregnancy study. Sequencing was performed on peripheral blood, taken in the third trimester of pregnancy. The CDR3 spells CASSPLAEGSIYGYTF. The CDR3 nucleotides are TGCGCCAGCAGCCCCCTCGCCGAGGGAAGCATCTATGGCTACACCTTC.